Sequencing of this TCR beta chain was carried out in a study of beta chain features in type 1 diabetes. This clone was counted a single time. The CDR3 consists of 14 residues. V was clipped by 3 bases and J by 3 bases, with 9 bases between them. CDR1 is KGHSH and CDR2 is LQKENI in the germline V gene. All of the isolated RNA was reverse transcribed, so expressed TCRB transcripts were sequenced. Naive, central memory and regulatory T cell samples averaged roughly 3.7 million immunoSEQ reads each. Using immunoSEQ multiplex PCR, the repertoire was profiled, and TCRdb retains in-frame clones only, with some absent. The table has fewer than 250,000 clones, more than 65% seen once; the top ten hold about 0.051%.

The source is a man aged 30 to 45 in good health. The rearrangement uses TRBV18 and TRBJ1-5, with a tentative D call TRBD1 (6 bases). Material: naive CD4+ T cells from blood. As DNA, the CDR3 is TGTGCCAGCTCACCGGACAGCTACAATCAGCCCCAGCATTTT. This translates into CASSPDSYNQPQHF.